Described below is a single T cell receptor (beta chain) sequence and its context. Its cognate antigen is unknown. Generated by immunoSEQ multiplex PCR, the TCRdb table keeps only in-frame clones and is missing some. The table lists roughly 120,000 clones, more than 90% of them singletons. Looked up from germline, CDR1 is LGHNA and CDR2 is YNFKEQ. CDR3 size: 15 residues. V lost 0 bases to trimming and J lost 3 bases, with 11 bases between them. These data belong to a study of graft-versus-host responses after intestinal transplantation. Study at large: Grafts that recipients had were multivisceral, liver-intestinal, or isolated intestinal transplants. Once they had received anti-thymocyte globulin induction, all recipients took tacrolimus and steroids for approximately three years. Findings and limits, study-wide: High graft-versus-host to host-versus-graft T cell clonal ratios marked allografts of patients with graft-donor macrochimerism.

This sequence originates from a human donor who was the organ donor for an intestinal transplant. The sequencing used unstimulated CD4+ T cells sorted from spleen or lymph node cells, collected before transplant. The rearrangement joins TRBV4-2 to TRBJ1-1; D is undetermined. The CDR3: CASSQDSNRYTEAFF. The CDR3, as DNA: TGTGCCAGCAGCCAAGATAGTAACAGATACACTGAAGCTTTCTTT.